This TCR beta chain is drawn from a study of early T cells in non-severe SARS-CoV-2 infection. This clonotype was observed many times. Germline V lookup: CDR1 SGHAT, CDR2 FQNNGV. This CDR3 has 12 residues. The ends were cut back, 0 bases at V and 4 bases at J, with 2 bases in the middle. TCRdb processed the 5' RACE reads anew with MiXCR; each CDR3 protein has one entry. The data show some 87,000 distinct CDR3 sequences, roughly 13% seen once. This chain uses TRBV11-2 with TRBJ2-3; D is ambiguous. This receptor was identified in an adult who was a healthcare worker with PCR-confirmed SARS-CoV-2 infection or an uninfected control (not recorded which). Material for sequencing was whole blood. CDR3: CASSLDPDTQYF. The DNA for the CDR3 is TGTGCCAGCAGCTTAGATCCAGATACGCAGTATTTT.